Below are 30 T cell receptor beta chains sequenced from a single sample in a study of vaccination effects on CD4 cells after COVID-19. Ahead of sequencing, the ViraFEST assay grew antigen-specific CD4+ T cells using viral peptide pools. Having been cultured for 10 days, the cells underwent CD4+ T cell isolation. Two doses of BNT162b2 or mRNA-1273 vaccine were administered to participants. These TCRs are of unknown antigen specificity. The method was immunoSEQ multiplex PCR; TCRdb's version includes in-frame clones alone and lacks a portion of them. This table has over 25,000 clones, 75% to 90% appearing once. The sequencing used CD4+ T cells from PBMCs cultured with SARS-CoV-2 spike peptides, collected after COVID-19 vaccination. The source is a human donor who received a COVID-19 vaccine. Some clones in this sample may be carry-over from other donors' samples.

The V gene is TRBV11-2, the J gene TRBJ2-3; 12 positions agree with TRBD2. This CDR3 is built from 15 residues. CDR1 is SGHAT and CDR2 is FQNNGV in the germline V gene. Germline trimming cut 2 bases from V and 4 bases from J; bases unmatched to any gene: 1. CDR3 nucleotide sequence: TGTGCCAGCAGCTTACTAGCGGGGGGGTCAGATACGCAGTATTTT. It yields the protein CASSLLAGGSDTQYF.

V gene TRBV3-1 (or the pseudogene TRBV3-2) combines with J gene TRBJ1-6; D gene unclear. V lost 0 bases and J 8 bases, leaving 8 bases between the germline ends. Germline CDR1 is LGHDT and CDR2 is YNNKEL (reference sequence). This CDR3 comprises 14 residues. CDR3 in DNA: TGTGCCAGCAGCCAAGATTGGCGGGATTCACCCCTCCACTTT. Its protein product is CASSQDWRDSPLHF.

This chain links TRBV24-1 with TRBJ1-5, with a tentative D call TRBD1 (5 bases). The CDR3 is made up of 14 amino acids. CDR1 is KGHDR and CDR2 is SFDVKD in the germline V gene. V shed 7 bases and J shed 4 bases, with 13 bases lying between them. The DNA for the CDR3 is TGTGCCACCAGGTCCAACGGGGGGAATCAGCCCCAGCATTTT. It yields the protein CATRSNGGNQPQHF.

The chain employs TRBV14 and TRBJ2-1; unclear D gene. Trimming took 2 bases from V and 7 from J, leaving 9 bases between them. Germline V gene lookup returns CDR1 SGHDN and CDR2 FVKESK. The CDR3 totals 13 residues. CDR3: CASSQYLLNEQFF. Here the CDR3 DNA reads TGTGCCAGCAGCCAATATTTGCTTAATGAGCAGTTCTTC.

V gene TRBV28 combines with J gene TRBJ2-5; TRBD2 is a possible D gene (6 bases). CDR3 length: 12 amino acids. Germline CDR1 is MDHEN and CDR2 is SYDVKM. The CDR3: CAIMGGTKTQYF. CDR3 coding DNA: TGTGCTATTATGGGCGGGACGAAGACCCAGTACTTC.

The chain is built from TRBV24-1 and TRBJ2-5; maybe TRBD1 (6 bases). Trimming left V 3 bases short and J 5 bases short, with 12 bases between. This CDR3 is built from 14 residues. Germline CDR1 and CDR2: KGHDR and SFDVKD. DNA for the CDR3: TGTGCCACCAGTGATCCGGGACAAGGCGAGACCCAGTACTTC. This sequence encodes CATSDPGQGETQYF.

The genes are TRBV12-3 or TRBV12-4 and TRBJ2-3; D possibly corresponds to TRBD2 (5 bases). The length of the CDR3 is 13 residues. V was cut by 6 bases and J by 5 bases, with 12 bases left in between. The CDR3 sequence is CASRRTSKDTQYF. Here the CDR3 DNA reads TGTGCCAGCAGGAGGACTTCCAAAGATACGCAGTATTTT.

This clone was observed a handful of times. J is TRBJ1-2 and V is TRBV12-3 or TRBV12-4; 7 nucleotides line up with TRBD1. CDR3 size: 12 residues. V lost 6 bases to trimming and J lost 8 bases; unmatched junction nucleotides: 6. The CDR3 loop is CASSPRGRGYTF. The CDR3 DNA is TGTGCCAGCAGCCCCAGGGGGAGGGGCTACACCTTC.

The rearrangement joins TRBV5-1 to TRBJ2-2, with D tentatively TRBD1 (5 bases). The CDR3 totals 15 residues. The germline CDR1 and CDR2 sequences are SGHRS and YFSETQ. V lost 2 bases and J lost 2, with 10 bases in between. CDR3 region: CASSLWGDNTGELFF. CDR3 bases: TGCGCCAGCAGCTTATGGGGCGATAACACCGGGGAGCTGTTTTTT. Full variable domain (remainder filled in from reference TRBV5-1 and TRBJ2-2): KAGVTQTPRYLIKTRGQQVTLSCSPISGHRSVSWYQQTPGQGLQFLFEYFSETQRNKGNFPGRFSGRQFSNSRSEMNVSTLELGDSALYLCASSLWGDNTGELFFGEGSRLTVL.

Sample share makes this clone medium-sized. The V call is TRBV2, the J call TRBJ2-1; TRBD1 matches 10 bases. The ends lost 5 bases at V and 2 bases at J; junction bases unmatched: 6. The V gene's germline CDR1 is SNHLY and CDR2 FYNNEI. The CDR3 is made up of 16 amino acids. CDR3 nucleotide sequence: TGTGCCAGCAGTTTGGACAGGGGGAGGCCCTACAATGAGCAGTTCTTC. It is translated as CASSLDRGRPYNEQFF.

The genes are TRBV21-1 and TRBJ2-7; TRBD2 is the table's D call and was not checked against the DNA. TRBV21-1 is recorded as a pseudogene. This CDR3 region has 16 residues. For the CDR3, the DNA is TGTGCCAGCAGCAATGGAAGCGGGGGCCTCTCCTACGAGCAGTACGTC. Encoded protein: CASSNGSGGLSYEQYV.

V gene TRBV28 combines with J gene TRBJ1-2, with 8 bases that match TRBD1. V lost 7 bases, J lost 8 bases, and 9 bases stayed unmatched. Germline values: CDR1 MDHEN, CDR2 SYDVKM. The CDR3 has 13 amino acids. In nucleotides, the CDR3 is TGTGCCAGCACCCCCCCGGACAGGGCGGGCTACACCTTC. Translated, it gives CASTPPDRAGYTF.

J is TRBJ2-1 and V is TRBV15; D perhaps matches TRBD2 (6 bases). Trimming took 5 bases from V and 7 from J, leaving 21 bases between them. Per the germline V gene, CDR1 is LNHNV and CDR2 is YYDKDF (reference sequence). The CDR3 spans 16 residues. The CDR3 DNA follows: TGTGCCACCAGCTCCTCCACGGACTATCTAGGAAATGAGCAGTTCTTC. This codes for CATSSSTDYLGNEQFF.

This chain joins TRBV5-4 and TRBJ1-5, with D perhaps matching TRBD1 (6 bases). CDR3 size: 17 residues. Germline CDR1 reads SGHNT; CDR2 reads YYREEE (reference sequence). The V and J ends lost 5 bases and 0 bases respectively, with 18 bases between them. The CDR3 coding sequence is TGTGCCAGCAGAAACGGGTACAGGGACCCTAGCAATCAGCCCCAGCATTTT. Protein product: CASRNGYRDPSNQPQHF.

The chain has TRBV10-2 and TRBJ1-5; the match to TRBD1 covers 7 bases. V dropped 8 bases and J dropped 5; count of bases not matched to a gene: 9. The CDR3 is 14 amino acids. Germline CDR1 is WSHSY and CDR2 is SAAADI. As DNA, the CDR3 is TGCGCCAGCGCCTTGGGACAGAGGGATCAGCCCCAGCATTTT. Translation gives CASALGQRDQPQHF.

This clone appeared a single time. V is TRBV5-1 and J is TRBJ1-2; the D gene is possibly TRBD1 (6 bases). The CDR3 length is 15 residues. Germline values: CDR1 SGHRS, CDR2 YFSETQ. The germline V and J ends were trimmed by 5 bases and 6 bases, with 20 bases remaining between them. The CDR3 nucleotides read TGCGCCAGCAGTTCCCAGGGGCAGGGCGGGGATGGCTACACCTTC. This translates into CASSSQGQGGDGYTF.

Here the CDR3 reads CASSLGAGGQPQHF. The CDR3 nucleotides read TGTGCCAGCAGCTTAGGGGCAGGGGGTCAGCCCCAGCATTTT. The J gene is TRBJ1-5, the V gene TRBV7-9; TRBD1 agrees at 7 bases. This CDR3 comprises 14 residues. V shed 1 base, J shed 6 bases, and the junction held 3 bases outside the gene matches. Germline lookup yields CDR1 SEHNR and CDR2 FQNEAQ (reference sequence).

The genes are TRBV24-1 and TRBJ1-5; 9 bases match TRBD1. The junction had 5 bases not matched to a gene; V was cut back by 3 bases and J by 6 bases. CDR1 is KGHDR and CDR2 is SFDVKD in the germline V gene. The length of the CDR3 is 15 residues. CDR3: CATSDAGTGFQPQHF. CDR3 bases: TGTGCCACCAGTGATGCCGGGACAGGGTTTCAGCCCCAGCATTTT.

This rearrangement joins TRBV2 to TRBJ1-5, with D possibly being TRBD1 (5 bases). V was pared by 6 bases and J by 4 bases, with 10 bases between. CDR3 length equals 13 residues. The V gene's germline CDR1 is SNHLY and CDR2 FYNNEI. The CDR3 region has the DNA TGTGCCAGCAGCTGGGGCCCTAATCAGCCCCAGCATTTT. This codes for CASSWGPNQPQHF.

Here the CDR3 DNA reads TGTGCCAGCAGCTTAGAGGGGGGAACTGAAGCTTTCTTT. Protein: CASSLEGGTEAFF. The gene calls are TRBV7-9 and TRBJ1-1; possible D gene TRBD1, 6 bases. Germline V gene lookup returns CDR1 SEHNR and CDR2 FQNEAQ (reference sequence). The V and J ends lost 1 base and 5 bases respectively, with 8 bases between them. The CDR3 runs to 13 residues.

The V and J genes are TRBV9 and TRBJ1-6; no clear D. The V and J ends lost 3 bases and 0 bases respectively, with 10 bases between them. The germline V gene has CDR1 SGDLS and CDR2 YYNGEE. The CDR3 runs 16 residues. The DNA for the CDR3 is TGTGCCAGCAGCGATGACACCGGCTCCTATAATTCACCCCTCCACTTT. Residues: CASSDDTGSYNSPLHF. The entire variable domain, with the rest obtained from reference TRBV9 and TRBJ1-6, is as follows: DSGVTQTPKHLITATGQRVTLRCSPRSGDLSVYWYQQSLDQGLQFLIQYYNGEERAKGNILERFSAQQFPDLHSELNLSSLELGDSALYFCASSDDTGSYNSPLHFGNGTRLTVT.

The chain is built from TRBV7-3 and TRBJ2-1; 11 bases are shared with TRBD2. With V trimmed by 5 bases and J by 8 bases, 8 bases remained unmatched. The CDR3 contains 15 residues. In germline, CDR1 is SGHTA, CDR2 FQGTGA. Here the CDR3 reads CASSQIAGGPHEQFF. CDR3 coding DNA: TGTGCCAGCAGCCAAATAGCGGGGGGGCCGCATGAGCAGTTCTTC.

This clone ranks as hyperexpanded. The chain has TRBV7-3 and TRBJ2-1, with D uncertain. The CDR3 spans 14 residues. Trimming removed 5 bases from V and 0 bases from J, with 8 bases in between. In germline, CDR1 is SGHTA, CDR2 FQGTGA. The CDR3 is CASSQGSSYNEQFF. The CDR3 DNA reads TGTGCCAGCAGCCAAGGCTCCTCCTACAATGAGCAGTTCTTC.

The chain carries TRBV9 and TRBJ2-5; the match to TRBD2 covers 7 bases. The ends lost 4 bases at V and 4 bases at J; junction bases unmatched: 4. The germline gives CDR1 SGDLS, CDR2 YYNGEE. This CDR3 region has 13 residues. For the CDR3, the DNA is TGTGCCAGCAGCTATAGCGGGTCAGAGACCCAGTACTTC. This gives the protein CASSYSGSETQYF.

V usage is TRBV7-9 and J usage is TRBJ1-1, with D hard to call. This CDR3 has 14 residues. In germline, CDR1 is SEHNR, CDR2 FQNEAQ (reference sequence). V shed 3 bases and J shed 1 base, with 9 bases lying between them. The CDR3: CASSFEQTNTEAFF. CDR3 coding DNA: TGTGCCAGCAGCTTTGAACAGACGAACACTGAAGCTTTCTTT. Full variable domain (missing parts from reference TRBV7-9 and TRBJ1-1): DTGVSQNPRHKITKRGQNVTFRCDPISEHNRLYWYRQTLGQGPEFLTYFQNEAQLEKSRLLSDRFSAERPKGSFSTLEIQRTEQGDSAMYLCASSFEQTNTEAFFGQGTRLTVV.

This chain uses TRBV7-6 with TRBJ2-2, with D uncertain. This CDR3 has 13 amino acids. Trimming removed 1 base from V and 6 bases from J, with 6 bases in between. Looked up from germline, CDR1 is SGHVS and CDR2 is FNYEAQ. CDR3 coding DNA: TGTGCCAGCAGCTTAGAAACCGCCGGGGAGCTGTTTTTT. Its protein product is CASSLETAGELFF.

The CDR3 loop is CASSQTGQVQETQYF. DNA for the CDR3: TGTGCCAGCAGCCAAACGGGACAGGTTCAAGAGACCCAGTACTTC. This chain connects TRBV3-1 (or the pseudogene TRBV3-2) to TRBJ2-5, with TRBD1 matching over 8 bases. V trimming: 2 bases; J trimming: 2 bases; junction bases outside the gene matches: 4. CDR1 LGHDT and CDR2 YNNKEL come from the germline V gene (reference sequence). The CDR3 extends over 15 amino acids.

V and J are TRBV30 and TRBJ1-4; the D gene is possibly TRBD1 (5 bases). Trimming shortened V by 2 bases and J by 0 bases, and 16 bases separated the two germline ends. CDR1 and CDR2 from the germline V gene are GTSNPN and SVGIG (reference sequence). This CDR3 spans 17 amino acids. The DNA for the CDR3 is TGTGCCTGGAGTACAGGTGGCGGGAGACCAACTAATGAAAAACTGTTTTTT. Translation: CAWSTGGGRPTNEKLFF.

This chain uses TRBV10-3 with TRBJ2-5, with 7 bases matching TRBD2. Germline V gene sequence: CDR1 ENHRY, CDR2 SYGVKD. This CDR3 is built from 19 residues. V gave up 1 base and J gave up 5 bases; unmatched junction bases: 19. Written as DNA, the CDR3 is TGTGCCATCAGTGAGTTTAGGGTCCTTAGCGGGTCACATGGGGAGACCCAGTACTTC. Amino acid sequence: CAISEFRVLSGSHGETQYF.

The chain carries TRBV28 and TRBJ2-4; 7 positions match TRBD2. In germline, CDR1 is MDHEN, CDR2 SYDVKM. After removal of 7 bases from V and 0 bases from J, the junction contained 3 bases not matched to a gene. The CDR3 is made up of 14 amino acids. The CDR3 region is CASKGGGAKNIQYF. CDR3 nucleotides: TGTGCCAGCAAGGGCGGGGGAGCCAAAAACATTCAGTACTTC.